The following is a TCR beta chain sequence with its context. The antigen it recognizes is unknown. No base quality values were provided; no much bigger clone lies one nucleotide off. This sample stems from a study of CD8+ T cells in alopecia areata (dated by TCRdb to the late 2010s). Study-level background: Treated patients were enrolled in an open-label pilot trial of oral tofacitinib at 5 to 10 mg twice daily for moderate-to-severe alopecia areata. Tofacitinib was administered for 6 to 18 months, and 6 months of follow-up off drug were then conducted to assess delayed response and recurrence. To study T cell clonal expansion in alopecia areata, the researchers applied high-throughput TCRbeta sequencing to both the C3H/HeJ mouse model and human patients. In humans, TCRbeta sequencing was performed on scalp tissue and on sorted CD4+ and CD8+ peripheral blood T cells from healthy controls and from patients with patchy or totalis/universalis alopecia areata. Tofacitinib-treated patients had biopsies at baseline and at 4 and 24 weeks of treatment, with a later scalp biopsy in several patients. Scalp clonality was compared among normal scalp (n=4), patchy alopecia areata scalp (n=8), and alopecia totalis/universalis scalp (n=8). The RNA source kit depended on sample type: the PAXgene miRNA kit for fixed scalp, the miRNeasy kit for PBMCs, and the RNeasy kit for mouse skin. Amplification of TCRbeta CDR3 regions was done by immunoSEQ multiplex PCR using 35 Vbeta forward primers and 13 Jbeta reverse primers. Beyond this particular receptor, the publication reports: Shared TCR sequences between patients were less evident than in mice, which may be partly attributable to HLA diversity in the patient population. Compared with normal scalp, lesional scalp had higher clonality and more expanded CD8+ clones, particularly in alopecia totalis/universalis, a pattern that suggests antigenic drive. Unlike mouse skin, where gammadelta T cells dominate, normal human skin contains resident alphabeta T cells that get sequenced too, which complicates analysis of the scalp TCR repertoire.

The library was prepared using the immunoSEQ multiplex PCR assay. For TCR sequencing, RNA was extracted from every sample and reverse transcribed into cDNA to serve as template. SuperScript III was used to make first-strand cDNA, primed with a 2:1 mix of oligo-dT and random hexamers. A synthetic immune receptor repertoire was used to gauge amplification bias, and whatever bias remained was removed computationally. In the source study's methods: Raw reads were preprocessed to remove errors, and CDR3 was defined by IMGT conventions from the conserved cysteine to phenylalanine. To get clonality, Shannon entropy was normalized by log2 of the number of productive unique TCRs and the result was subtracted from 1. Scalp TCRbeta sequences were cross-referenced with sorted blood CD4 and CD8 repertoires so that the CD4 or CD8 identity of scalp clones could be inferred. The source is immuneACCESS, and TCRdb retained only in-frame sequences with V and J called. Part of the clones is not carried over; for the studies checked, unresolved V genes explain less than half of this, and the remainder is unexplained. The D gene and trimming were derived from the DNA, and the V and J assignments and clone size from that table. The sample table shows under 250,000 clones, and about 53% are seen once. Less than 0.6% of the sample belongs to the ten largest clones.

The time point label on this specimen signifies: baseline before oral tofacitinib. Peripheral blood and lesional scalp punch biopsies were obtained from patients with alopecia areata. After PBMCs were isolated by density centrifugation and stained for CD3, CD4 and CD8, a FACSAria was used to sort CD4+ and CD8+ T cells. The material sequenced was CD4+ T cells sorted from blood, taken at week 0. The receptor comes from a human donor with alopecia areata.

The nucleotide sequence reads TGCGCCAGCAGCTTGCGGGAAACAGATACGCAGTATTTT. This codes for CASSLRETDTQYF. The chain joins TRBV5-1 to TRBJ2-3; the D gene is possibly TRBD2, with 5 bases matching. V loses 1 base of germline sequence and J loses 3 bases, and the interval between the two ends is 6 bases. The CDR3 contains 13 residues, cysteine and phenylalanine counted. This entry keeps only the CDR3 DNA: 39 bases, framed from base 1. CDR1 and CDR2, per the germline V gene, are SGHRS and YFSETQ.